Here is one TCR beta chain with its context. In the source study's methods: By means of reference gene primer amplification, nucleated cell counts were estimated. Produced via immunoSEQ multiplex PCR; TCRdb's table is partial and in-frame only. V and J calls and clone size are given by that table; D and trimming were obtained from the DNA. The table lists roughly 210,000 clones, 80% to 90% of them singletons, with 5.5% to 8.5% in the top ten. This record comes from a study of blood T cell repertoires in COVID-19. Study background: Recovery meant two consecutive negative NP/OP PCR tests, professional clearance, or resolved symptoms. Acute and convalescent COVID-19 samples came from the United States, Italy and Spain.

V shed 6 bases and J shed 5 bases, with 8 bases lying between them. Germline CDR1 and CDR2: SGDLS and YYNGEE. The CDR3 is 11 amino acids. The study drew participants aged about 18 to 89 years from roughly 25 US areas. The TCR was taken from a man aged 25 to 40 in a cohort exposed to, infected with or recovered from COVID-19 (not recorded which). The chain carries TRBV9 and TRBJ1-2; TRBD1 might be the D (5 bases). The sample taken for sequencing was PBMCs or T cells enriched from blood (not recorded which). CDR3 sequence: CASTGGYGYTF. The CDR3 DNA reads TGTGCCAGCACCGGGGGGTATGGCTACACCTTC.